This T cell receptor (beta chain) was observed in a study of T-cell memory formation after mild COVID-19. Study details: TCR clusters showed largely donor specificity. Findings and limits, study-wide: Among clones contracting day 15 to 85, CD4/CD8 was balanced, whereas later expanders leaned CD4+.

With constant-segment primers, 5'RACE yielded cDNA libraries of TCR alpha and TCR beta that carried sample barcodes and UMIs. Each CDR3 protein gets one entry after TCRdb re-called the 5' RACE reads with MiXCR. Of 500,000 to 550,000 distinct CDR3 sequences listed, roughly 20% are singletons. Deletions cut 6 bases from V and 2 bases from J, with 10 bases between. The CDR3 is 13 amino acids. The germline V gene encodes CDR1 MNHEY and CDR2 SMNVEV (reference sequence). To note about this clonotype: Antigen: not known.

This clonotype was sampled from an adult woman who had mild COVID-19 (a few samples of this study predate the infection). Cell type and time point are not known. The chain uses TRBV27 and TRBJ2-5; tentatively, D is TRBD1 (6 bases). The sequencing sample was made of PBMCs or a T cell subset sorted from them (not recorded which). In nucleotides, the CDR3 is TGTGCCAGCAGATCAGGGGATCAAGAGACCCAGTACTTC. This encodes CASRSGDQETQYF.